This T cell receptor beta chain was documented in a study of cytomegalovirus exposure and HLA in healthy donors. Primers included in the PCR were 60 Vbeta and 13 Jbeta primers. Method: immunoSEQ multiplex PCR; TCRdb's copy keeps in-frame clones and lacks some. Of 110,000 or so clones in the sample, 74% were seen once. Trimming removed 3 bases from V and 0 bases from J, with 12 bases in between. Germline assignment: CDR1 MGHRA and CDR2 YSYEKL. There are 16 residues in the CDR3. The sample consisted of PBMCs. The clonotype comes from a human donor in good health. The gene calls are TRBV4-1 and TRBJ1-3, with D perhaps TRBD1 (6 bases). DNA for the CDR3: TGCGCCAGCAGCCACCCGGACAGAAGCTCTGGAAACACCATATATTTT. Its protein product is CASSHPDRSSGNTIYF.